This T cell receptor (beta chain) comes out of a study of T cell repertoires in cytomegalovirus infection. Study-wide background: An indication of both CMV infection and matching HLA type came from public TCR beta signatures. Broader study findings: CMV-specific TCR beta clonotypes restricted by HLA-C dominated the ex vivo response.

TCRdb analysed the reads with MiXCR anew, one entry per CDR3 protein. Here the sample spans hundreds of thousands of distinct CDR3 sequences, about 8.8% being singletons. This clonotype occurred many times. Its antigen is not known. The germline V gene has CDR1 SGHTA and CDR2 FQGNSA. J was trimmed by 6 bases and V by 2 bases; bases with no gene match: 1. The CDR3 extends over 13 amino acids. The chain couples TRBV7-2 to TRBJ2-3, with 8 bases fitting TRBD2. The sequenced material came from PBMCs. This TCR was recovered from a human donor in good health (CMV status not recorded). Some clones in this sample may be carry-over from other donors' samples. CDR3 in amino acids: CASSLKRGDTQYF. CDR3 nucleotides: TGTGCCAGCAGCTTAAAGCGGGGGGATACGCAGTATTTT.